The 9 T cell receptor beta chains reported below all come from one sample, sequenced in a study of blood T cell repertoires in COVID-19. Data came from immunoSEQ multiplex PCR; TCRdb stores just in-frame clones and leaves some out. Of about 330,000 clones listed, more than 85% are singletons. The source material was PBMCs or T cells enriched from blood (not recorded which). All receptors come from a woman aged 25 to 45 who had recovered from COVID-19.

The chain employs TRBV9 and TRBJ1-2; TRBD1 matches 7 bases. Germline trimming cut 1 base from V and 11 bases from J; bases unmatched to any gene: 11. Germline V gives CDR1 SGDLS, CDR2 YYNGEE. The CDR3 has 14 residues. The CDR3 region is CASSVSPGTGQYTF. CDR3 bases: TGTGCCAGCAGCGTATCCCCGGGGACGGGACAGTACACCTTC. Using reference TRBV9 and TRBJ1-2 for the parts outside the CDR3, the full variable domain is DSGVTQTPKHLITATGQRVTLRCSPRSGDLSVYWYQQSLDQGLQFLIQYYNGEERAKGNILERFSAQQFPDLHSELNLSSLELGDSALYFCASSVSPGTGQYTFGSGTRLTVV.

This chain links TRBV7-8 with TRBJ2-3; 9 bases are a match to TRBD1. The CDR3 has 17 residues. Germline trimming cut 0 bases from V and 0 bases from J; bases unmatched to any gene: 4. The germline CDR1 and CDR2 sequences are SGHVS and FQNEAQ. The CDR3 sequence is CASSLASGQGSTDTQYF. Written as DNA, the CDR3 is TGTGCCAGCAGCTTAGCGTCGGGACAGGGAAGCACAGATACGCAGTATTTT.

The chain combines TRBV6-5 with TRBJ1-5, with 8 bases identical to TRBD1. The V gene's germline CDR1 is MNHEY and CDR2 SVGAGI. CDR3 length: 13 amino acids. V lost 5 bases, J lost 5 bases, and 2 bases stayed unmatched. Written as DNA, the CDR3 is TGTGCCAGCAGTAGGACAGGGTATCAGCCCCAGCATTTT. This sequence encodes CASSRTGYQPQHF.

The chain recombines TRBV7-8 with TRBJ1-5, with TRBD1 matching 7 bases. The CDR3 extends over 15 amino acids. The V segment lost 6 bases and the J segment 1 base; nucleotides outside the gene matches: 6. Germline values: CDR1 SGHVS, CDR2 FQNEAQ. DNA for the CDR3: TGTGCCAGCAGAGCCGACAGGGCGAGCAATCAGCCCCAGCATTTT. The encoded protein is CASRADRASNQPQHF.

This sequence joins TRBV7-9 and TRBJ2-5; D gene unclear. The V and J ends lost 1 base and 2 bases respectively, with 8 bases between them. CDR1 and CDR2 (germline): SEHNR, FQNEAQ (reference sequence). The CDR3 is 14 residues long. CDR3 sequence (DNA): TGTGCCAGCAGCTTAGTTTCGGTACAAGAGACCCAGTACTTC. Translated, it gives CASSLVSVQETQYF.

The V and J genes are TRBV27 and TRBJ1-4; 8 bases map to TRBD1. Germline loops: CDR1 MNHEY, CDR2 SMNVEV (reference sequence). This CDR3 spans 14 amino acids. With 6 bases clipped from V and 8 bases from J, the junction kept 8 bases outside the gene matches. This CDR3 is CASRTTGVGEKLFF. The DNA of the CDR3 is TGTGCCAGCAGGACGACAGGGGTAGGGGAAAAACTGTTTTTT.

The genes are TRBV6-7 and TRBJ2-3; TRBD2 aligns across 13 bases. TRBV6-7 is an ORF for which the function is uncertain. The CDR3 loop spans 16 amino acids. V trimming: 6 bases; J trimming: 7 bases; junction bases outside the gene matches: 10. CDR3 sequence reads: CASSQTLAGGPYTQYF. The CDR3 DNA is TGTGCCAGCAGCCAAACACTAGCGGGGGGGCCGTATACGCAGTATTTT.

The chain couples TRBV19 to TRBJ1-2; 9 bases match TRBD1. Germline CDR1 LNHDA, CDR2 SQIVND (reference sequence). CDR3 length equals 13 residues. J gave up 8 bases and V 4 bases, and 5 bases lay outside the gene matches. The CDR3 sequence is CASSRDRGNGYTF. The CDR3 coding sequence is TGTGCCAGTAGTAGAGACAGGGGGAACGGCTACACCTTC.

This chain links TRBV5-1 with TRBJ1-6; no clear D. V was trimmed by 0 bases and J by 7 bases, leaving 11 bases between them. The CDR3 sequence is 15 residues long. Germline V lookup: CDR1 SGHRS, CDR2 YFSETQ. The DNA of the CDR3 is TGCGCCAGCAGCTTGGTGGCAGGCGAAAATTCACCCCTCCACTTT. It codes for CASSLVAGENSPLHF.